This TCR beta chain was retrieved from a study of shared clonotypes between healthy human individuals. Libraries were prepared by immunoSEQ multiplex PCR; TCRdb keeps only in-frame clonotypes and omits some of them. Among a few million clones listed, around nine tenths were seen once. Germline loops: CDR1 LNHNV, CDR2 YYDKDF (reference sequence). This CDR3 region has 16 residues. V was trimmed by 6 bases and J by 0 bases, leaving 15 bases between them. Broader study findings: Naive CD4 clonotypes overlapped across a handful of donors at roughly 4.5%.

As for this clone: Its antigen is undetermined.

The sequence was obtained from a young man in good health. V is TRBV15 and J is TRBJ1-5; D uncertain. The sequencing sample was made of naive CD4+ T cells sorted from blood. The subset denotes: CD45RA+ positively selected. The CDR3 bases are TGTGCCACCAGGGCCCGGGATACATATAGCAATCAGCCCCAGCATTTT. Its translation: CATRARDTYSNQPQHF.